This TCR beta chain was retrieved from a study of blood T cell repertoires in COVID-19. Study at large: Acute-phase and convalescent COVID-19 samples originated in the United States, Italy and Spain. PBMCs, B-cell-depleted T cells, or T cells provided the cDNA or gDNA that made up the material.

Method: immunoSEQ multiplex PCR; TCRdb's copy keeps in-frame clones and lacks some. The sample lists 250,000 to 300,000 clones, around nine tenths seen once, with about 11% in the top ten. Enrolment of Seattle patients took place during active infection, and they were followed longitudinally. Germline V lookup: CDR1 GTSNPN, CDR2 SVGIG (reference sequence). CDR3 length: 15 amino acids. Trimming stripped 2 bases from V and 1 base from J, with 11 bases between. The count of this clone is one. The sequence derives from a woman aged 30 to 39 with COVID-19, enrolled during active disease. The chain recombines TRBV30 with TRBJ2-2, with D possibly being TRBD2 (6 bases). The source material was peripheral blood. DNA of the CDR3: TGTGCCTGGAGTTGGAGGGCCCGGAACACCGGGGAGCTGTTTTTT. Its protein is CAWSWRARNTGELFF. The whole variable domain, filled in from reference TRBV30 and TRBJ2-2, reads SQTIHQWPATLVQPVGSPLSLECTVEGTSNPNLYWYRQAAGRGLQLLFYSVGIGQISSEVPQNLSASRPQDRQFILSSKKLLLSDSGFYLCAWSWRARNTGELFFGEGSRLTVL.